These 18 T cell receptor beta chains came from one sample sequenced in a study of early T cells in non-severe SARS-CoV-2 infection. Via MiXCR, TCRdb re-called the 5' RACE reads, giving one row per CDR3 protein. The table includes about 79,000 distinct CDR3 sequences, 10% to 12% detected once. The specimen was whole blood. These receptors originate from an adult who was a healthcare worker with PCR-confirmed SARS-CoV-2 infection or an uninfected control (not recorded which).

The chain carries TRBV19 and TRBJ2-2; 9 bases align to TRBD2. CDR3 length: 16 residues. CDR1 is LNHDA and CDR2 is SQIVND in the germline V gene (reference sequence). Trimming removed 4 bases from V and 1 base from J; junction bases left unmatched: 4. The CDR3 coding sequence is TGTGCCAGTAGTACGCGACTAGCGGAGAACACCGGGGAGCTGTTTTTT. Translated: CASSTRLAENTGELFF. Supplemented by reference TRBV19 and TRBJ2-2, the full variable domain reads DGGITQSPKYLFRKEGQNVTLSCEQNLNHDAMYWYRQDPGQGLRLIYYSQIVNDFQKGDIAEGYSVSREKKESFPLTVTSAQKNPTAFYLCASSTRLAENTGELFFGEGSRLTVL.

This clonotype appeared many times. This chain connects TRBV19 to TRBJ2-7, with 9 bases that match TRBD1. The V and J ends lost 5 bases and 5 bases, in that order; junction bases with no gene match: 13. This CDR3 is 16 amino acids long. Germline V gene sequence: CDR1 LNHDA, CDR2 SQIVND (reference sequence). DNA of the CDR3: TGTGCCAGTAGTTTACCGTCCGGGACAGGGTGGCACGAGCAGTACTTC. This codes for CASSLPSGTGWHEQYF.

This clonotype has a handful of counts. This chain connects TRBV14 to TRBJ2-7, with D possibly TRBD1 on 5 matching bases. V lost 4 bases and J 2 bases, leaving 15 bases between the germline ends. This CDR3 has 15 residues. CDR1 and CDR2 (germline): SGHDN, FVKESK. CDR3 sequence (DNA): TGTGCCAGCAGCCGACGAACAGGACCCCCCTACGAGCAGTACTTC. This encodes CASSRRTGPPYEQYF. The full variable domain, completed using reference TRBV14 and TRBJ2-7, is EAGVTQFPSHSVIEKGQTVTLRCDPISGHDNLYWYRRVMGKEIKFLLHFVKESKQDESGMPNNRFLAERTGGTYSTLKVQPAELEDSGVYFCASSRRTGPPYEQYFGPGTRLTVT.

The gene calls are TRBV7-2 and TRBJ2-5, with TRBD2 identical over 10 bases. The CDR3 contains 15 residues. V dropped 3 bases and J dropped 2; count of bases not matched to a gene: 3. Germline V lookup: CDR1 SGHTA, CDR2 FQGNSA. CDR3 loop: CASSFVAGGQETQYF. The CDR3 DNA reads TGTGCCAGCAGCTTTGTAGCGGGGGGACAAGAGACCCAGTACTTC.

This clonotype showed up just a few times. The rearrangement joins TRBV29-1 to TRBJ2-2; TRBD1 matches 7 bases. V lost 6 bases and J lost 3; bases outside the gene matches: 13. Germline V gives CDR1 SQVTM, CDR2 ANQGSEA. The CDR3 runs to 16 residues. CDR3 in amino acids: CSVQTGQVFHTGELFF. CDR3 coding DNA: TGCAGCGTCCAGACCGGACAGGTTTTTCACACCGGGGAGCTGTTTTTT.

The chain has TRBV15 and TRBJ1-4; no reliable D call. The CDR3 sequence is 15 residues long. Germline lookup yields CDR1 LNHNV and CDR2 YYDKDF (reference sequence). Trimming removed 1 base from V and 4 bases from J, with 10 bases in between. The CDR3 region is CATSRGSGNNEKLFF. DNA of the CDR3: TGTGCCACCAGCAGAGGAAGCGGGAATAATGAAAAACTGTTTTTT.

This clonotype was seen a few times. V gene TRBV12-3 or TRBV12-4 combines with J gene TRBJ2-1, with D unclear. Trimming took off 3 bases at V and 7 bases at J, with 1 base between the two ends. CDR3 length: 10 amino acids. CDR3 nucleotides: TGTGCCAGCAGTTTGAATGAGCAGTTCTTC. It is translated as CASSLNEQFF.

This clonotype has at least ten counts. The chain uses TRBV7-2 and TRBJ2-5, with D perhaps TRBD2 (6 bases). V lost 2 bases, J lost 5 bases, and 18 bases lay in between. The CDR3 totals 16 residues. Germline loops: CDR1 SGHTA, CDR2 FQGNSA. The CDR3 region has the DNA TGTGCCAGCAGCTTATTTTCCCCCCGCGGGGTGGAGACCCAGTACTTC. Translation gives CASSLFSPRGVETQYF.

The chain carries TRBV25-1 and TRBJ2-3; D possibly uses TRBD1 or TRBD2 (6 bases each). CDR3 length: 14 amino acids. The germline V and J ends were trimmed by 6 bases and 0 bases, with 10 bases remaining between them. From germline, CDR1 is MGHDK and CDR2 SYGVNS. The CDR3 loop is CASRKGGSTDTQYF. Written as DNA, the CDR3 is TGTGCCAGCAGAAAGGGGGGAAGCACAGATACGCAGTATTTT.

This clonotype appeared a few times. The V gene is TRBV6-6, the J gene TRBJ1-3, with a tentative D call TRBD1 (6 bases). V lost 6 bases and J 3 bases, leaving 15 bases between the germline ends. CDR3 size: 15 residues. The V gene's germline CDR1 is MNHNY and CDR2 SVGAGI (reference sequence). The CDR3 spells CASSYREVRGNTIYF. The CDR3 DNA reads TGTGCCAGCAGCTACAGGGAAGTTCGTGGAAACACCATATATTTT.

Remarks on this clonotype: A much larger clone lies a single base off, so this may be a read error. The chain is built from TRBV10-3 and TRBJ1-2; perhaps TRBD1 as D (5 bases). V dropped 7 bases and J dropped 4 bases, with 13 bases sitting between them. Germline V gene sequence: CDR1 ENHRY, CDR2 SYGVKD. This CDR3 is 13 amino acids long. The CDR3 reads CAIMDTALYGYTF. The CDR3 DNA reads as TGTGCCATCATGGACACGGCCCTCTATGGCTACACCTTC.

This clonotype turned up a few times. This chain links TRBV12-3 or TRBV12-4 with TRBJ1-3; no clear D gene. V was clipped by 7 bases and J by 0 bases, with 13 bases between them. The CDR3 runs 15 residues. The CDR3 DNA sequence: TGTGCCAGCACCCCAACTGCGTCCTCTGGAAACACCATATATTTT. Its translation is CASTPTASSGNTIYF.

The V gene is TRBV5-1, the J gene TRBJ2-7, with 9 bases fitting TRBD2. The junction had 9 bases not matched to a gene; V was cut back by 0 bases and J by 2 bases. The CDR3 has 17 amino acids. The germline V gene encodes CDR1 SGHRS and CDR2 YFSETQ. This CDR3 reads CASSLGSGGQSPYEQYF. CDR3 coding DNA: TGCGCCAGCAGCTTGGGCAGCGGGGGGCAATCCCCCTACGAGCAGTACTTC.

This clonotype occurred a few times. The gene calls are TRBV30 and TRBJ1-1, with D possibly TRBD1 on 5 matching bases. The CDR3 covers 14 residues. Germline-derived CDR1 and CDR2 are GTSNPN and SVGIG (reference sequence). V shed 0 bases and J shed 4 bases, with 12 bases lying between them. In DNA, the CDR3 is TGTGCCTGGAGTGTGGCAGGGCTTAGCACTGAAGCTTTCTTT. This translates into CAWSVAGLSTEAFF.

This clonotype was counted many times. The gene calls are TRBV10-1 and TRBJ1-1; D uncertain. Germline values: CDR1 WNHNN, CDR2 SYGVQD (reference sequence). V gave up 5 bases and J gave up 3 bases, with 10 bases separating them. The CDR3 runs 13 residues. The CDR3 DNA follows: TGCGCCAGCAGTTATCGGGATGACACTGAAGCTTTCTTT. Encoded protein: CASSYRDDTEAFF.

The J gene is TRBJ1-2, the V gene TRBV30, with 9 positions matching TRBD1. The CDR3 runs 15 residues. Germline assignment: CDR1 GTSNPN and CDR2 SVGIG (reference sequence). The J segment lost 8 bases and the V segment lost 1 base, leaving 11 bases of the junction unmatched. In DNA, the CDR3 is TGTGCCTGGAGTGCGGGACAGGGAAGGTCTGAAGGCTACACCTTC. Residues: CAWSAGQGRSEGYTF.

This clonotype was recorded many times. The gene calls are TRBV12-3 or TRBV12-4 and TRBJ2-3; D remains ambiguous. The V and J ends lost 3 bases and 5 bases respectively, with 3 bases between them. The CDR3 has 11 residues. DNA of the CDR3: TGTGCCAGCAGTTTGATAGATACGCAGTATTTT. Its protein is CASSLIDTQYF.

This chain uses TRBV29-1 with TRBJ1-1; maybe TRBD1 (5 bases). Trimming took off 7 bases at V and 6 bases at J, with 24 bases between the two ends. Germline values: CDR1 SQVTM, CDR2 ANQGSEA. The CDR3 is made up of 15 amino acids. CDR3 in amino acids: CSAVEAGSLTAEAFF. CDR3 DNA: TGCAGCGCCGTCGAGGCAGGGTCTCTAACTGCTGAAGCTTTCTTT.